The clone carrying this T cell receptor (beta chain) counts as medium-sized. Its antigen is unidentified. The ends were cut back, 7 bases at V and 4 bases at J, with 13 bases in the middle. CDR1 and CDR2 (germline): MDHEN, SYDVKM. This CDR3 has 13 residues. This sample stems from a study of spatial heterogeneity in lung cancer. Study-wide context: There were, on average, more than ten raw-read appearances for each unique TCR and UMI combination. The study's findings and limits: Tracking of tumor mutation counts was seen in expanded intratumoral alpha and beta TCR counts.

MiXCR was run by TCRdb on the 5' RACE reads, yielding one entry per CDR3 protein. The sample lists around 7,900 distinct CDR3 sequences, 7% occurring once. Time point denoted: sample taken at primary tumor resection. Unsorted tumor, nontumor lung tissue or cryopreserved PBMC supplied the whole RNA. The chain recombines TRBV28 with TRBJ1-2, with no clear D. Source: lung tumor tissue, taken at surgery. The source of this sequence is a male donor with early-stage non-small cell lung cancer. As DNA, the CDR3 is TGTGCCAGCACCCTCTCCTCTGCCTATGGCTACACCTTC. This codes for CASTLSSAYGYTF.